This T cell receptor (beta chain) was identified during a study of vaccination and CD4 T cells after COVID-19. Across the study: Diagnosis preceded the drawing of post-COVID samples by a median roughly 93 days (range 35 to 161).

Sequenced with the Oncomine TCR Beta short-read assay was DNA taken from cultured CD4+ T cells. From the PCR reads, TCRdb called clonotypes with MiXCR, one entry per CDR3 protein. The sample has 26,000 or so distinct CDR3 sequences, approximately 39% seen once; the top ten hold roughly 7.8%. Overall study results and limits: Sampling was limited to relatively few convalescent patients, with no early post-infection timepoints studied.

A note on this clonotype: Its antigen is not identified.

After removal of 4 bases from V and 4 bases from J, the junction contained 1 base not matched to a gene. This CDR3 has 13 amino acids. The germline V gene has CDR1 SGHTA and CDR2 FQGTGA. Regarding treatment: approximately 10-day PBMC culture with coronavirus spike peptide pools or control peptides (ViraFEST assay). PBMCs, plated at around 2 million per well, were grown in the presence of roughly 10 IU/ml IL-2 and about 10 ug/ml peptide pools. This sequence originates from a human donor who had recovered from COVID-19. The V and J genes are TRBV7-3 and TRBJ2-5; 9 bases match TRBD1. The specimen sequenced was CD4+ T cells from blood, cultured in vitro. Here the CDR3 DNA reads TGTGCCAGCAGCTCGGGACAGGGAGAGACCCAGTACTTC. Encoded protein: CASSSGQGETQYF.